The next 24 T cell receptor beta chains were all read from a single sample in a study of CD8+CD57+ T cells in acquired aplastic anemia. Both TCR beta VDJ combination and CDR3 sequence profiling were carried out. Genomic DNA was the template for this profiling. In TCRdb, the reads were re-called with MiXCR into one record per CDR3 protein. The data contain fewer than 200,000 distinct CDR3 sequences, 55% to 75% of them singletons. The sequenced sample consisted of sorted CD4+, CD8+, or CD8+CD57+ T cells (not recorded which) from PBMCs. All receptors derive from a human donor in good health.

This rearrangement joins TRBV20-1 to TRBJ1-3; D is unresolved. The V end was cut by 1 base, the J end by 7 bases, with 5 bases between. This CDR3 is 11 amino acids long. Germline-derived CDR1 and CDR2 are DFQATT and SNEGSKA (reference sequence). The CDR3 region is CSARVGNTIYF. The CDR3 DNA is TGCAGTGCTAGAGTGGGGAACACCATATATTTT.

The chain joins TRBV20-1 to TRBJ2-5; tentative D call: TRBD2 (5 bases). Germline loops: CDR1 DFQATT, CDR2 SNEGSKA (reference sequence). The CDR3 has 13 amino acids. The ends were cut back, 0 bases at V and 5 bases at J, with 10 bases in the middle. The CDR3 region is CSAREDLQETQYF. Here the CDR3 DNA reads TGCAGTGCTAGAGAGGACTTACAGGAGACCCAGTACTTC.

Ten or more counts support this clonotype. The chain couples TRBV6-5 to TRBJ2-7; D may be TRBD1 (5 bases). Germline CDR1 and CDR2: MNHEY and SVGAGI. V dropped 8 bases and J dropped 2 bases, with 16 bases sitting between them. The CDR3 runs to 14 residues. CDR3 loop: CASADTNRPYEQYF. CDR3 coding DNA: TGTGCCAGCGCGGACACCAATCGACCCTACGAGCAGTACTTC.

This chain's CDR3 is CASSGHGQVSYEQYF. As DNA, the CDR3 is TGTGCCAGCAGTGGTCACGGACAGGTGTCCTACGAGCAGTACTTC. The rearrangement links TRBV25-1 to TRBJ2-7, with 7 nucleotides matching TRBD1. V was pared by 4 bases and J by 1 base, with 7 bases of the junction left unmatched. There are 15 residues in the CDR3. Looked up from germline, CDR1 is MGHDK and CDR2 is SYGVNS.

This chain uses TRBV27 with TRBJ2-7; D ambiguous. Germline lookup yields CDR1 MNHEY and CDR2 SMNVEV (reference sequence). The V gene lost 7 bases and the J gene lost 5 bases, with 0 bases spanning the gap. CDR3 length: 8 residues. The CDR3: CASNEQYF. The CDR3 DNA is TGTGCCAGCAACGAGCAGTACTTC.

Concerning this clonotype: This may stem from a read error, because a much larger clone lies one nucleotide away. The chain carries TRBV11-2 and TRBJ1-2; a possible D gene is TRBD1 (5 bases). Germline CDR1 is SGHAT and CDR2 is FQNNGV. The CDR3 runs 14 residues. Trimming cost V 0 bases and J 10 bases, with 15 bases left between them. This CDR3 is CASSLEGDPGAYTF. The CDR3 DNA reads TGTGCCAGCAGCTTAGAAGGGGACCCGGGTGCCTACACCTTC. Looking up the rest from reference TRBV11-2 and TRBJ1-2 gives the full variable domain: EAGVAQSPRYKIIEKRQSVAFWCNPISGHATLYWYQQILGQGPKLLIQFQNNGVVDDSQLPKDRFSAERLKGVDSTLKIQPAKLEDSAVYLCASSLEGDPGAYTFGSGTRLTVV.

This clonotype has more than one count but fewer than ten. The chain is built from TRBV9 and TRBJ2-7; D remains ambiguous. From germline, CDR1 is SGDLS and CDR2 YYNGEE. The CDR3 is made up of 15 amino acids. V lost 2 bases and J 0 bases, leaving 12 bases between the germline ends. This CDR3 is CASSVDASSSYEQYF. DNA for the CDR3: TGTGCCAGCAGCGTCGACGCATCTAGCTCCTACGAGCAGTACTTC.

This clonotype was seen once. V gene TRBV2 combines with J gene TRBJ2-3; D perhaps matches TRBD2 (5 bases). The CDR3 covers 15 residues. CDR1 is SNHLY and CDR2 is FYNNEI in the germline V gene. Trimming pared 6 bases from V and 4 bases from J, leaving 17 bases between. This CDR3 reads CASSFGSTRADTQYF. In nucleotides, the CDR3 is TGTGCCAGCAGCTTCGGGTCGACGCGGGCAGATACGCAGTATTTT.

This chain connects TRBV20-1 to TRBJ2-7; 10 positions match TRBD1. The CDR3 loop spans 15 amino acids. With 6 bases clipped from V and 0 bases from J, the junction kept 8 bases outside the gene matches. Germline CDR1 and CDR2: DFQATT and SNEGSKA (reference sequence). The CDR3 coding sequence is TGCAGTGCCCGGGTGACAGGGGGCTACTCCTACGAGCAGTACTTC. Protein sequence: CSARVTGGYSYEQYF.

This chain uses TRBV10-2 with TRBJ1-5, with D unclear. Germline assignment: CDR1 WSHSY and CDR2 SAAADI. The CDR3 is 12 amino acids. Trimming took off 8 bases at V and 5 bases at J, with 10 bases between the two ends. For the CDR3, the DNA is TGCGCCAGCCAGGATAGATATCAGCCCCAGCATTTT. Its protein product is CASQDRYQPQHF.

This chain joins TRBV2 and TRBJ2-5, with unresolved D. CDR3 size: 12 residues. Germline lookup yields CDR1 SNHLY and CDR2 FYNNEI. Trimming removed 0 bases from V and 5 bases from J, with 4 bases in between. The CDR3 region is CASSEARETQYF. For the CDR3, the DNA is TGTGCCAGCAGTGAAGCGCGGGAGACCCAGTACTTC. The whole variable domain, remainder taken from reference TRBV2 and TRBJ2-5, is EPEVTQTPSHQVTQMGQEVILRCVPISNHLYFYWYRQILGQKVEFLVSFYNNEISEKSEIFDDQFSVERPDGSNFTLKIRSTKLEDSAMYFCASSEARETQYFGPGTRLLVL.

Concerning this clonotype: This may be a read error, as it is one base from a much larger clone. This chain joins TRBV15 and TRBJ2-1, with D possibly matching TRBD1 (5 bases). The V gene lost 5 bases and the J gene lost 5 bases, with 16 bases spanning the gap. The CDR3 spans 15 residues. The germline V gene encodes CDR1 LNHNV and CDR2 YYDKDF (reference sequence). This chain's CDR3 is CATSQDRAGHNEQFF. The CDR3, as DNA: TGTGCCACCAGCCAAGATAGGGCAGGGCACAATGAGCAGTTCTTC.

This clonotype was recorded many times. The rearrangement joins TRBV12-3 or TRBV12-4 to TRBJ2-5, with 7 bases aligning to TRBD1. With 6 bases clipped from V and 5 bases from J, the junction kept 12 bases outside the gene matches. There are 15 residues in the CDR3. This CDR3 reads CASSRPDRLKETQYF. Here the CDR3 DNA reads TGTGCCAGCAGCCGCCCGGACAGGCTAAAGGAGACCCAGTACTTC.

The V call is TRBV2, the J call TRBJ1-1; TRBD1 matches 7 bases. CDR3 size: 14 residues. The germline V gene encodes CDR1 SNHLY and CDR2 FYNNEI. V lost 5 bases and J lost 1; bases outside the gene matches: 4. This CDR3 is CASSSRQGNTEAFF. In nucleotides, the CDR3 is TGTGCCAGCAGTTCCCGACAGGGGAACACTGAAGCTTTCTTT.

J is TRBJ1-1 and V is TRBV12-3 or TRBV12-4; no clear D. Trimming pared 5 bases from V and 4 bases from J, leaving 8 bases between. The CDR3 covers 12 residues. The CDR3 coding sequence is TGTGCCAGCAGTGTACACGGCACTGAAGCTTTCTTT. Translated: CASSVHGTEAFF.

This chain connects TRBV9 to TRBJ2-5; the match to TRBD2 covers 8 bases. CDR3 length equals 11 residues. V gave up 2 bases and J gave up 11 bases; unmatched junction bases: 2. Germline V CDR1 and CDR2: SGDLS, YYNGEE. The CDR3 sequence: CASSVGGRQYF. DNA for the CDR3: TGTGCCAGCAGCGTTGGCGGGAGGCAGTACTTC.

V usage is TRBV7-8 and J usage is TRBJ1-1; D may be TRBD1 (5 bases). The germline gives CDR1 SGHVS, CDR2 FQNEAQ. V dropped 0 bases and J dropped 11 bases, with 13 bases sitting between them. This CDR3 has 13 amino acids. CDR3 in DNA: TGTGCCAGCAGCTTAGCGGACACACTCGGGGCTTTCTTT. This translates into CASSLADTLGAFF.

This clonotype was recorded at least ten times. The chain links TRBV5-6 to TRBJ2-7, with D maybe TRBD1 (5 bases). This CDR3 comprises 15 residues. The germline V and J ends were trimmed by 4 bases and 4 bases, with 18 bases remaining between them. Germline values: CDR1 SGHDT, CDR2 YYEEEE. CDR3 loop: CASSTPGSILYEQYF. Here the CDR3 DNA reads TGTGCCAGCAGCACCCCAGGGTCGATCCTTTACGAGCAGTACTTC.

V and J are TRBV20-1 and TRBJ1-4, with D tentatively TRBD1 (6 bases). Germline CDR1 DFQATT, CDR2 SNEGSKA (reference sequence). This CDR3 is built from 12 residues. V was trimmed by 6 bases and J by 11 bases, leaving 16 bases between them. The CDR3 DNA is TGCAGTGCCGCGGCAGGGGCAGAGAAACTGTTTTTT. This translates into CSAAAGAEKLFF.

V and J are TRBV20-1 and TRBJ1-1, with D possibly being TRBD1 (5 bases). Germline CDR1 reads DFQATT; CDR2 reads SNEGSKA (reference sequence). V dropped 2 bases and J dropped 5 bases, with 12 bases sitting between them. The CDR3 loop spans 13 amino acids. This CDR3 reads CSARIHEGTEAFF. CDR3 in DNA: TGCAGTGCTAGAATCCACGAGGGGACTGAAGCTTTCTTT.

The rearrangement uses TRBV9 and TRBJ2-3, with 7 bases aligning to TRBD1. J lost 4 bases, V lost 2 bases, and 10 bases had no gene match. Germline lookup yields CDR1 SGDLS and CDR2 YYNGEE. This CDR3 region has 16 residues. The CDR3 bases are TGTGCCAGCAGCGTTGGGTCAGGGGGAAGGTCAGATACGCAGTATTTT. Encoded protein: CASSVGSGGRSDTQYF.

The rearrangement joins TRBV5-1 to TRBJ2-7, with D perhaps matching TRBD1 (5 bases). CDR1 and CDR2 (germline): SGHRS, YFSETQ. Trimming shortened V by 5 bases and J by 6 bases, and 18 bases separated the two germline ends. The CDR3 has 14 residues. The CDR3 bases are TGCGCCAGCAGAGGGGTCCAGGGATCGGTCGAGCAGTACTTC. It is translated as CASRGVQGSVEQYF.

The CDR3 sequence: CASHGTGARNTGELFF. In DNA form, the CDR3 reads TGTGCCAGTCACGGGACAGGGGCCAGGAACACCGGGGAGCTGTTTTTT. The V and J genes are TRBV27 and TRBJ2-2; 10 positions agree with TRBD1. CDR1 and CDR2 from the germline V gene are MNHEY and SMNVEV (reference sequence). The V and J ends lost 9 bases and 1 base, in that order; junction bases with no gene match: 8. The length of the CDR3 is 16 residues.

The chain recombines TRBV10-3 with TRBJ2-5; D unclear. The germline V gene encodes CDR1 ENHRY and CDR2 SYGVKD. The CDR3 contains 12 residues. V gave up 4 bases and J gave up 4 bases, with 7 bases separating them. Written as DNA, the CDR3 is TGTGCCATCAGTGGTTCAGCAGAGACCCAGTACTTC. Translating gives CAISGSAETQYF.